A single sample is the source of the 30 T cell receptor beta chains below, sequenced in a study of regulatory T cells in long-lasting Graves disease. TCR beta libraries were built with iRepertoire HTBI primers and Arm-PCR of CDR3 regions. TCRdb fed the multiplex PCR reads into MiXCR, producing one record per CDR3 protein. The table records over 500,000 distinct CDR3 sequences, about 15% of them present only once. Time point here: newly diagnosed GD, antithyroid drugs for less than 3 months. The authors made the TCR library using RNA they extracted from PBMCs. The same data also contributed to another study, on T cells in Graves' hyperthyroidism and ophthalmopathy.

The sequencing here drew on peripheral blood mononuclear cells (PBMCs), taken at new diagnosis, from a patient treated with antithyroid drugs. Source of these receptors: a woman in her 30s with Graves disease.

This clonotype was seen at least ten times. This chain links TRBV11-2 with TRBJ2-1; D possibly uses TRBD1 or TRBD2 (5 bases each). The CDR3 is 14 residues long. With 1 base removed from V and 8 bases from J, the gap between germline ends came to 12 bases. Germline loops: CDR1 SGHAT, CDR2 FQNNGV. CDR3 nucleotide sequence: TGTGCCAGCAGCTTAGTCGAGGGGAGAGATGAGCAGTTCTTC. This encodes CASSLVEGRDEQFF.

This clonotype was seen ten or more times. This chain uses TRBV28 with TRBJ2-5; no clear D. The V end lost 1 base, the J end lost 6 bases, and 12 bases lay between the germline ends. CDR3 length equals 14 residues. Germline V CDR1 and CDR2: MDHEN, SYDVKM. CDR3 coding DNA: TGTGCCAGCAGTTTATATGTCGGTGAGAAGACCCAGTACTTC. As protein: CASSLYVGEKTQYF. The variable domain in full, completed from reference TRBV28 and TRBJ2-5, reads DVKVTQSSRYLVKRTGEKVFLECVQDMDHENMFWYRQDPGLGLRLIYFSYDVKMKEKGDIPEGYSVSREKKERFSLILESASTNQTSMYLCASSLYVGEKTQYFGPGTRLLVL.

This clonotype was found a few times. The chain combines TRBV18 with TRBJ1-4; D may be TRBD1 (6 bases). This CDR3 has 14 amino acids. Germline V gives CDR1 KGHSH, CDR2 LQKENI. The ends were cut back, 1 base at V and 5 bases at J, with 8 bases in the middle. In DNA, the CDR3 is TGTGCCAGCTCACCACAGGGGGAAAATGAAAAACTGTTTTTT. Its translation: CASSPQGENEKLFF.

This clonotype was picked up many times. This chain connects TRBV28 to TRBJ2-7; tentative D call: TRBD1 (5 bases). The germline V gene encodes CDR1 MDHEN and CDR2 SYDVKM. Trimming cost V 4 bases and J 3 bases, with 13 bases left between them. The CDR3 is made up of 14 amino acids. CDR3: CASSSIQENYEQYF. DNA of the CDR3: TGTGCCAGCAGTTCCATACAGGAAAACTACGAGCAGTACTTC.

With regard to this clonotype: It may be a read error: a sequence one base away is much more abundant. This chain connects TRBV5-1 to TRBJ2-7, with 9 bases matching TRBD2. The CDR3 has 15 residues. Trimming took 0 bases from V and 7 from J; bases not matched to a gene: 8. CDR1 and CDR2 (germline): SGHRS, YFSETQ. The CDR3 is CASSLGLAETNEQYF. CDR3 coding DNA: TGCGCCAGCAGCTTGGGACTAGCGGAGACCAATGAGCAGTACTTC.

The V and J genes are TRBV11-2 and TRBJ1-6, with 7 nucleotides matching TRBD1. This CDR3 spans 14 amino acids. V shed 7 bases and J 7 bases; nucleotides not matched to a gene: 7. Germline assignment: CDR1 SGHAT and CDR2 FQNNGV. For the CDR3, the DNA is TGTGCCAGCACCCCCGGGACAGCCAATTCACCCCTCCACTTT. This translates into CASTPGTANSPLHF.

This chain uses TRBV30 with TRBJ1-5, with no clear D. CDR1 and CDR2 (germline): GTSNPN, SVGIG (reference sequence). Trimming took off 0 bases at V and 5 bases at J, with 8 bases between the two ends. There are 13 residues in the CDR3. The CDR3 DNA reads as TGTGCCTGGAGTGTATCGCGGTATCAGCCCCAGCATTTT. It encodes CAWSVSRYQPQHF.

In its sample, this clonotype was seen many times. This rearrangement joins TRBV28 to TRBJ2-3; D unresolved. The CDR3 runs 18 residues. Trimming pared 3 bases from V and 2 bases from J, leaving 21 bases between. Germline lookup yields CDR1 MDHEN and CDR2 SYDVKM. The CDR3 protein is CASSFPTLPTKDTDTQYF. As DNA, the CDR3 is TGTGCCAGCAGTTTCCCGACGCTCCCTACTAAGGACACAGATACGCAGTATTTT. Filled out from reference TRBV28 and TRBJ2-3, the complete variable domain reads DVKVTQSSRYLVKRTGEKVFLECVQDMDHENMFWYRQDPGLGLRLIYFSYDVKMKEKGDIPEGYSVSREKKERFSLILESASTNQTSMYLCASSFPTLPTKDTDTQYFGPGTRLTVL.

V is TRBV2 and J is TRBJ2-2; D call uncertain. In germline, CDR1 is SNHLY, CDR2 FYNNEI. CDR3 length: 14 amino acids. V lost 8 bases to trimming and J lost 5 bases, with 15 bases between them. This CDR3 is CASEPLSRTGELFF. CDR3 DNA sequence: TGTGCCAGCGAACCCCTTTCTAGAACCGGGGAGCTGTTTTTT.

This clonotype was picked up a small number of times. The chain employs TRBV18 and TRBJ2-5, with TRBD1 matching over 9 bases. CDR1 is KGHSH, CDR2 LQKENI, per germline. V trimming: 5 bases; J trimming: 3 bases; junction bases outside the gene matches: 7. The CDR3 covers 15 residues. CDR3 DNA sequence: TGTGCCAGCTCAACGATCCGGGACAGGGAAGAGACCCAGTACTTC. Amino acids: CASSTIRDREETQYF.

This clonotype came up many times. V and J are TRBV2 and TRBJ1-2; TRBD1 might be the D (6 bases). This CDR3 is 13 amino acids long. Germline CDR1 SNHLY, CDR2 FYNNEI. V lost 5 bases, J lost 8 bases, and 15 bases lay in between. The CDR3 sequence is CASSQQGMEGYTF. The CDR3 region has the DNA TGTGCCAGCAGTCAGCAGGGGATGGAAGGCTACACCTTC.

This clonotype was found a few times. The V gene is TRBV2, the J gene TRBJ2-7; the D gene is possibly TRBD2 (5 bases). Germline assignment: CDR1 SNHLY and CDR2 FYNNEI. The V end lost 0 bases, the J end lost 11 bases, and 11 bases lay between the germline ends. This CDR3 comprises 12 residues. CDR3 in amino acids: CASSEAEFGEYF. The CDR3 DNA is TGTGCCAGCAGTGAAGCGGAGTTCGGGGAGTACTTC. Drawing the rest from reference TRBV2 and TRBJ2-7, the complete variable domain is EPEVTQTPSHQVTQMGQEVILRCVPISNHLYFYWYRQILGQKVEFLVSFYNNEISEKSEIFDDQFSVERPDGSNFTLKIRSTKLEDSAMYFCASSEAEFGEYFGPGTRLTVT.

The chain joins TRBV30 to TRBJ1-3, with D unresolved. Trimming took off 0 bases at V and 1 base at J, with 4 bases between the two ends. CDR3 length: 13 amino acids. CDR1 is GTSNPN, CDR2 SVGIG, per germline (reference sequence). The CDR3 bases are TGTGCCTGGAGTGTACTGTCTGGAAACACCATATATTTT. Protein product: CAWSVLSGNTIYF.

This clonotype was seen repeatedly, ten times or more. The genes are TRBV7-2 and TRBJ2-7; the match to TRBD2 covers 10 bases. The CDR3 runs to 16 residues. Germline V gene data show CDR1 as SGHTA and CDR2 as FQGNSA. Losses at the gene ends were 4 bases for V and 8 bases for J; bases not matched to a gene: 14. The CDR3 protein is CASSWSVGLAGVQQYF. The CDR3 coding sequence is TGTGCCAGCAGCTGGTCCGTCGGGCTAGCGGGAGTTCAGCAGTACTTC.

With regard to this clonotype: This likely traces to a read error, being one base from a far larger clone. The chain links TRBV6-1 to TRBJ2-7, with no clear D. The length of the CDR3 is 11 residues. Looked up from germline, CDR1 is MNHNS and CDR2 is SASEGT. As DNA, the CDR3 is TGTGCCAGCAGCCCCTCCTCCGAGCAGTACTTC. It translates to CASSPSSEQYF.

This rearrangement joins TRBV29-1 to TRBJ1-6; a weak D match, TRBD1 (6 bases). Trimming stripped 4 bases from V and 7 bases from J, with 11 bases between. The CDR3 is 13 amino acids. CDR1 and CDR2 (germline): SQVTM, ANQGSEA. CDR3: CSVGGQGNSPLHF. DNA for the CDR3: TGCAGCGTTGGGGGGCAGGGAAATTCACCCCTCCACTTT.

Only a few counts were recorded for this clonotype. This chain connects TRBV7-3 to TRBJ2-1, with 7 bases matching TRBD1. J lost 5 bases, V lost 5 bases, and 3 bases had no gene match. The CDR3 has 13 residues. The germline V gene encodes CDR1 SGHTA and CDR2 FQGTGA. CDR3 loop: CASSTDRDNEQFF. CDR3 in DNA: TGTGCCAGCAGCACTGACAGGGACAATGAGCAGTTCTTC.

This clonotype was counted only a few times. The chain is built from TRBV5-1 and TRBJ2-7; 11 bases map to TRBD1. V lost 4 bases to trimming and J lost 4 bases; unmatched junction nucleotides: 4. Germline V gives CDR1 SGHRS, CDR2 YFSETQ. The CDR3 extends over 14 amino acids. The CDR3 DNA is TGCGCCAGCAGCCCGGACAGGGGGCGGTACGAGCAGTACTTC. It is translated as CASSPDRGRYEQYF.

The chain has TRBV7-2 and TRBJ2-5, with D possibly being TRBD1 (5 bases). Germline CDR1 SGHTA, CDR2 FQGNSA. V lost 6 bases and J lost 3, with 14 bases in between. The CDR3 loop spans 14 amino acids. The CDR3 sequence is CASRVGQREETQYF. The CDR3 coding sequence is TGTGCCAGCAGAGTGGGGCAGCGAGAAGAGACCCAGTACTTC. Full variable domain (remainder filled in from reference TRBV7-2 and TRBJ2-5): GAGVSQSPSNKVTEKGKDVELRCDPISGHTALYWYRQSLGQGLEFLIYFQGNSAPDKSGLPSDRFSAERTGGSVSTLTIQRTQQEDSAVYLCASRVGQREETQYFGPGTRLLVL.

The V call is TRBV10-3, the J call TRBJ2-3; D gene unclear. V was clipped by 10 bases and J by 2 bases, with 25 bases between them. Germline CDR1 is ENHRY and CDR2 is SYGVKD. This CDR3 is built from 17 residues. CDR3 sequence (DNA): TGTGCCAACACGGATCGGGCAATGTCTATGCTCACAGATACGCAGTATTTT. Amino acids: CANTDRAMSMLTDTQYF.

The CDR3 here is CASGILNTGELFF. CDR3 DNA sequence: TGTGCCAGTGGGATTTTGAACACCGGGGAGCTGTTTTTT. J is TRBJ2-2 and V is TRBV19, with D uncertain. This CDR3 has 13 residues. V lost 8 bases to trimming and J lost 1 base, with 8 bases between them. CDR1 is LNHDA and CDR2 is SQIVND in the germline V gene (reference sequence).

This clonotype was recorded at least ten times. The chain employs TRBV29-1 and TRBJ2-5; maybe TRBD1 (5 bases). Germline loops: CDR1 SQVTM, CDR2 ANQGSEA. This CDR3 contains 13 residues. V gave up 6 bases and J gave up 7 bases, with 18 bases separating them. The CDR3: CSVGRGPSVTQYF. The CDR3 region has the DNA TGCAGCGTAGGTAGGGGCCCGTCAGTGACCCAGTACTTC.

This clonotype was detected ten times or more. The rearrangement joins TRBV6-1 to TRBJ1-5; weak D call: TRBD1 (5 bases). Trimming took off 0 bases at V and 1 base at J, with 10 bases between the two ends. CDR3 length: 16 amino acids. The germline gives CDR1 MNHNS, CDR2 SASEGT. CDR3 amino acids: CASSEAVGQSNQPQHF. In DNA, the CDR3 is TGTGCCAGCAGTGAAGCCGTCGGACAAAGCAATCAGCCCCAGCATTTT.

This clonotype was seen many times. V and J are TRBV5-1 and TRBJ2-7, with 9 bases that match TRBD1. Germline V gene lookup returns CDR1 SGHRS and CDR2 YFSETQ. The CDR3 covers 15 residues. V dropped 4 bases and J dropped 1; count of bases not matched to a gene: 6. The CDR3 loop reads CASSPGDRESYEQYF. The DNA for the CDR3 is TGCGCCAGCAGCCCCGGGGACAGGGAGTCCTACGAGCAGTACTTC.

This clonotype was found many times. V is TRBV2 and J is TRBJ2-1; tentatively, D is TRBD2 (5 bases). From germline, CDR1 is SNHLY and CDR2 FYNNEI. This CDR3 comprises 15 residues. Deletions cut 6 bases from V and 6 bases from J, with 18 bases between. CDR3 bases: TGTGCCAGCAGCAAAACTAGGACCCACTTCAATGAGCAGTTCTTC. Translating it yields CASSKTRTHFNEQFF.

The chain carries TRBV3-1 and TRBJ2-2; no clear D. V was trimmed by 7 bases and J by 4 bases, leaving 13 bases between them. This CDR3 is built from 14 residues. Looked up from germline, CDR1 is LGHDT and CDR2 is YNNKEL (reference sequence). CDR3 nucleotide sequence: TGTGCCAGCACGCAGATGGCCACCACCGGGGAGCTGTTTTTT. Its translation: CASTQMATTGELFF.

Ten or more counts support this clonotype. The chain links TRBV10-3 to TRBJ1-2, with 9 bases identical to TRBD1. V gave up 10 bases and J gave up 4 bases; unmatched junction bases: 10. CDR1 and CDR2 (germline): ENHRY, SYGVKD. CDR3 size: 14 residues. Written as DNA, the CDR3 is TGTGCCACCTTAGACCCGGGACAGGGCTATGGCTACACCTTC. It translates to CATLDPGQGYGYTF.

This clonotype appeared many times. In nucleotides, the CDR3 is TGTGCCAGCAGCTTAGTCGGGACAGGTTATAGCACTGAAGCTTTCTTT. It codes for CASSLVGTGYSTEAFF. The chain is built from TRBV7-9 and TRBJ1-1; 8 bases match TRBD1. With 1 base clipped from V and 4 bases from J, the junction kept 8 bases outside the gene matches. This CDR3 has 16 residues. Looked up from germline, CDR1 is SEHNR and CDR2 is FQNEAQ (reference sequence).

Notes on this clonotype: One end of the junction does not line up with germline, which may come from a read error. The rearrangement uses TRBV6-1 and TRBJ1-6, with 8 bases fitting TRBD1. CDR3 length: 15 amino acids. The germline CDR1 and CDR2 sequences are MNHNS and SASEGT. Here the CDR3 reads CASSLLGQDKSPLHF. The CDR3 DNA follows: TGTGCCAGCAGTCTCCTGGGACAGGATAAATCACCCCTCCACTTT.

This clonotype was seen only a few times. The V gene is TRBV6-4, the J gene TRBJ2-1; D gene ambiguous. CDR1 and CDR2 (germline): MRHNA, SNTAGT. This CDR3 region has 11 residues. The germline V and J ends were trimmed by 0 bases and 9 bases, with 3 bases remaining between them. DNA of the CDR3: TGTGCCAGCAGTGACTCGGGTGAGCAGTTCTTC. It encodes CASSDSGEQFF.